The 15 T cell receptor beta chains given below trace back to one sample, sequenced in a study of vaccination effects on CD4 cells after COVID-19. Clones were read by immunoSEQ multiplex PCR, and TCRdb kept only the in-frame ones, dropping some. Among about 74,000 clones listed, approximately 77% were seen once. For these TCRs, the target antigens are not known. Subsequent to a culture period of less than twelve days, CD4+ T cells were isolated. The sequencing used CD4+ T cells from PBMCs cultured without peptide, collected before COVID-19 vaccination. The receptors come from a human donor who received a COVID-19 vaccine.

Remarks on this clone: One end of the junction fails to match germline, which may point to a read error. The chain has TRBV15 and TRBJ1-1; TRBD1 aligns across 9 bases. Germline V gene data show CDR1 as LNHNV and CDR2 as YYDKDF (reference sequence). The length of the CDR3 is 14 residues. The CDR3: CATSGDRGDTEAFF. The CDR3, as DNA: TGTGCCACCAGCGGAGACAGGGGGGACACTGAAGCTTTCTTT.

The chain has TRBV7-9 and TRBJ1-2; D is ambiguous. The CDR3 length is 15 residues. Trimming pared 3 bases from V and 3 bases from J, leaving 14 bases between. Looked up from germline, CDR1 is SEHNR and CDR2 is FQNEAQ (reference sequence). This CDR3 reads CASSLGVEQYYGYTF. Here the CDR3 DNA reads TGTGCCAGCAGCTTGGGCGTAGAGCAGTACTATGGCTACACCTTC.

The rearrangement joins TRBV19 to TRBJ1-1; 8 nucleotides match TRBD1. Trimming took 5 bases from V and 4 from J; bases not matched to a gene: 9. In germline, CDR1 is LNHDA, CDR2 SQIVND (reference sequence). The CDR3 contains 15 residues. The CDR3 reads CASSAPRGLVTEAFF. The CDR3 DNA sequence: TGTGCCAGTAGTGCCCCCAGGGGGCTGGTCACTGAAGCTTTCTTT.

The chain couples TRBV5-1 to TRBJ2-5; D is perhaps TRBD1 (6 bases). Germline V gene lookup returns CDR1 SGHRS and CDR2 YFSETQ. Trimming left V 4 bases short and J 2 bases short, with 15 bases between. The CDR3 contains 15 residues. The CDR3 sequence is CASSKTGTLQETQYF. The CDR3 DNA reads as TGCGCCAGCAGCAAAACCGGGACACTTCAAGAGACCCAGTACTTC.

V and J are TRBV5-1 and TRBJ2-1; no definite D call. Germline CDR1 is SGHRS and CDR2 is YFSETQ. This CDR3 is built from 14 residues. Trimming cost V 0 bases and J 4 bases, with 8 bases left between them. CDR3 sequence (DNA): TGCGCCAGCAGCTTGGCATCAGTATACAATGAGCAGTTCTTC. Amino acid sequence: CASSLASVYNEQFF.

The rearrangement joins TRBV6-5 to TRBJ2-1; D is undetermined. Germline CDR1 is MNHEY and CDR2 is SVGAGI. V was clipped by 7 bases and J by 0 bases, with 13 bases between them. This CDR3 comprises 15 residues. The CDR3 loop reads CASKLLPGSYNEQFF. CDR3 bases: TGTGCCAGCAAACTGCTCCCTGGCTCCTACAATGAGCAGTTCTTC.

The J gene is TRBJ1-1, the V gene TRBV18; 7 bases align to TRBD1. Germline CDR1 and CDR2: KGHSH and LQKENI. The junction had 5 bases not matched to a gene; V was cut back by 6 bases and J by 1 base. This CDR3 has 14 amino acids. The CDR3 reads CASSPGQANTEAFF. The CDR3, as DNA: TGTGCCAGCTCGCCCGGACAGGCGAACACTGAAGCTTTCTTT. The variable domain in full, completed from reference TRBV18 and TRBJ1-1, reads NAGVMQNPRHLVRRRGQEARLRCSPMKGHSHVYWYRQLPEEGLKFMVYLQKENIIDESGMPKERFSAEFPKEGPSILRIQQVVRGDSAAYFCASSPGQANTEAFFGQGTRLTVV.

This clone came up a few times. CDR3 bases: TGTGCCAGCCGCGGGGGCCTAGATTCACCCCTCCACTTT. Amino acid sequence: CASRGGLDSPLHF. The chain recombines TRBV6-5 with TRBJ1-6; possible D gene TRBD1, 6 bases. The length of the CDR3 is 13 residues. V was cut by 8 bases and J by 8 bases, with 13 bases left in between. The germline CDR1 and CDR2 sequences are MNHEY and SVGAGI.

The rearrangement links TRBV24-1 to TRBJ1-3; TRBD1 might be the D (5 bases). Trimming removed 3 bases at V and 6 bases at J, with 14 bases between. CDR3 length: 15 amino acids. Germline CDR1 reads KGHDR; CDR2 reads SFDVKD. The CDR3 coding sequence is TGTGCCACCAGTGATGCGACAGACCCTATAAACACCATATATTTT. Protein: CATSDATDPINTIYF.

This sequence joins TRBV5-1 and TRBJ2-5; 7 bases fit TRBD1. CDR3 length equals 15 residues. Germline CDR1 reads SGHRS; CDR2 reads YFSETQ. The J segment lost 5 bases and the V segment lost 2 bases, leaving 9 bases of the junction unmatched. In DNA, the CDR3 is TGCGCCAGCAGCTTACAGGGGAATCCTCGGGAGACCCAGTACTTC. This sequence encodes CASSLQGNPRETQYF.

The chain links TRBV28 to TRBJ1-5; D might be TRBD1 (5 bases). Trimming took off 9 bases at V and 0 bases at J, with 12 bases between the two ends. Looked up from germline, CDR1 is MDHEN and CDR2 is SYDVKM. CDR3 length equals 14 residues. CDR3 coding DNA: TGTGCCAGTGACAGTCCGCTTAGCAATCAGCCCCAGCATTTT. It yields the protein CASDSPLSNQPQHF.

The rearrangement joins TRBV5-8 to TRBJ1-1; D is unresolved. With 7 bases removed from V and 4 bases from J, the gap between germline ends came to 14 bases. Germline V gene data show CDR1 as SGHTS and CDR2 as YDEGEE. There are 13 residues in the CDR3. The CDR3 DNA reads TGTGCCAGCCCCAGTGGGGAGGGCACTGAAGCTTTCTTT. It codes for CASPSGEGTEAFF.

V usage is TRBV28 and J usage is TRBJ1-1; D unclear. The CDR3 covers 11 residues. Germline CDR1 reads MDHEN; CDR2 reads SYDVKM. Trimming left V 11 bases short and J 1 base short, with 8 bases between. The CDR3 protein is CASEGNTEAFF. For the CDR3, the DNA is TGTGCCTCCGAGGGGAACACTGAAGCTTTCTTT.

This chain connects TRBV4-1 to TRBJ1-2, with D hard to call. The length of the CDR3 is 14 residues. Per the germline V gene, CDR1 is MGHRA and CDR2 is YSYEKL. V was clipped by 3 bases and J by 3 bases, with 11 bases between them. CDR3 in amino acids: CASSHLPTDYGYTF. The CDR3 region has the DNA TGCGCCAGCAGCCACCTCCCGACGGACTATGGCTACACCTTC.

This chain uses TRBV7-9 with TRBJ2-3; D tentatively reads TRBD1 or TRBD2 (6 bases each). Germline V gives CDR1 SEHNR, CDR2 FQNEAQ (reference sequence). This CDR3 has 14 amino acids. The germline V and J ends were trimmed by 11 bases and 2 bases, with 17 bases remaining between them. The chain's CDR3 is CAGRARGDTDTQYF. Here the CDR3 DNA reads TGTGCCGGGAGAGCTAGGGGGGACACAGATACGCAGTATTTT.